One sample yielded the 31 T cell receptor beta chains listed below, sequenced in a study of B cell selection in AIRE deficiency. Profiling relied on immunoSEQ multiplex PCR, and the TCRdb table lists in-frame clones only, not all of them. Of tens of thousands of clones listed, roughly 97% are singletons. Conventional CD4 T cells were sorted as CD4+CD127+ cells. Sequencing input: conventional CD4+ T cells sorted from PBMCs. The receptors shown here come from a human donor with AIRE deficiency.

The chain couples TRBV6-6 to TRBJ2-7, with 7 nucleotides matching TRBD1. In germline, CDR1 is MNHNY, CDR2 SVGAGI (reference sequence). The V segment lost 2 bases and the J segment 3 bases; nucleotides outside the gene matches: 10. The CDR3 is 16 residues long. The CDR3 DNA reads TGTGCCAGCAGTTACGCCACCGGGACAGAGGTCTACGAGCAGTACTTC. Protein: CASSYATGTEVYEQYF.

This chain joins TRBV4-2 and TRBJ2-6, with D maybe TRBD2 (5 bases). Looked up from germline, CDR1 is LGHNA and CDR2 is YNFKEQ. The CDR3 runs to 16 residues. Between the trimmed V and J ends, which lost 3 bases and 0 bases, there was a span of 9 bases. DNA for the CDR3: TGTGCCAGCAGCCAGTATACTAGCTCTGGGGCCAACGTCCTGACTTTC. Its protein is CASSQYTSSGANVLTF.

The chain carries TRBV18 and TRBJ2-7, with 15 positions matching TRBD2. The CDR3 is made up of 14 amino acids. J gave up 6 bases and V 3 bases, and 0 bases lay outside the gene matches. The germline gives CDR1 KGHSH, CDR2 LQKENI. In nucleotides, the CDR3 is TGTGCCAGCTCACCGGGACTAGCGGGAGGCGAGCAGTACTTC. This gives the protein CASSPGLAGGEQYF.

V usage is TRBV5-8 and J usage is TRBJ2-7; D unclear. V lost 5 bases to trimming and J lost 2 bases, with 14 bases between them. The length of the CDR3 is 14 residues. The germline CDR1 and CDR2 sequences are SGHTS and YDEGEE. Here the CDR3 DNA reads TGTGCCAGCAGATCTCCGGGCCGCACCTACGAGCAGTACTTC. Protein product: CASRSPGRTYEQYF.

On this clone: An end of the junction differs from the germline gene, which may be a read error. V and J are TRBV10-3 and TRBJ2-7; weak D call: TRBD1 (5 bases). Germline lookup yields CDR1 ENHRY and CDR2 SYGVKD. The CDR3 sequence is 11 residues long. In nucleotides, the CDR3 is TGTGCCAGCAGTCAAGGGGTCGAGCAGTACTTC. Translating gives CASSQGVEQYF.

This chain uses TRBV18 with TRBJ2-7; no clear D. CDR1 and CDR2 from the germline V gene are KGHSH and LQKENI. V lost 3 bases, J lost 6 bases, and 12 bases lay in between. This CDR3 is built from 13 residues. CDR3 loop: CASSPQGTIEQYF. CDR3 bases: TGTGCCAGCTCACCCCAAGGAACCATCGAGCAGTACTTC.

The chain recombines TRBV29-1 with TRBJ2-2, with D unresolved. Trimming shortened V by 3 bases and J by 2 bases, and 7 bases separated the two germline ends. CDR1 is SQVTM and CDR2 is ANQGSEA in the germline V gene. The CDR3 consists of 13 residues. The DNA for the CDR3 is TGCAGCGTTGACAGAACAAACACCGGGGAGCTGTTTTTT. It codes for CSVDRTNTGELFF.

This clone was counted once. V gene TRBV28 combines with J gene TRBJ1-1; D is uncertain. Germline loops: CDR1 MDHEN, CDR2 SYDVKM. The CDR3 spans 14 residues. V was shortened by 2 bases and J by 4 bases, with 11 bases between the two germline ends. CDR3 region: CASSLAQSSTEAFF. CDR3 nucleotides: TGTGCCAGCAGTTTAGCCCAGTCGAGCACTGAAGCTTTCTTT.

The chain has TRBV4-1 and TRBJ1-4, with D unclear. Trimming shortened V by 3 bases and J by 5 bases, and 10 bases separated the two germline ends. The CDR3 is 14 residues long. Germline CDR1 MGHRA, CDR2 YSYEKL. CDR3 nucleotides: TGCGCCAGCAGCCAGGGAGGGCTAAATGAAAAACTGTTTTTT. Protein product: CASSQGGLNEKLFF.

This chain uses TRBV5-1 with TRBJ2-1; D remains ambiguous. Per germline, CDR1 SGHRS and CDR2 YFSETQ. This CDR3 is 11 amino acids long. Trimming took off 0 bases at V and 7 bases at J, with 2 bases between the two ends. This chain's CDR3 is CASSLANEQFF. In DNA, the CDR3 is TGCGCCAGCAGCTTGGCAAATGAGCAGTTCTTC.

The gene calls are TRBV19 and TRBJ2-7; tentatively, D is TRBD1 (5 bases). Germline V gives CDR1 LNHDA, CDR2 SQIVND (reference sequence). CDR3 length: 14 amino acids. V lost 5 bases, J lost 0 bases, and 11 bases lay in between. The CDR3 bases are TGTGCCAGTAGTCAGACAGTGAGCTCCTACGAGCAGTACTTC. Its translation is CASSQTVSSYEQYF.

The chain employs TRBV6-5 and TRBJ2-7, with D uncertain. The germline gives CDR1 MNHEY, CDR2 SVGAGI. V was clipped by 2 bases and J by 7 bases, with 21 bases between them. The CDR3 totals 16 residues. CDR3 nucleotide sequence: TGTGCCAGCAGTTACCTGCTCCCGGCAGGTAACTTTGAGCAGTACTTC. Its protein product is CASSYLLPAGNFEQYF.

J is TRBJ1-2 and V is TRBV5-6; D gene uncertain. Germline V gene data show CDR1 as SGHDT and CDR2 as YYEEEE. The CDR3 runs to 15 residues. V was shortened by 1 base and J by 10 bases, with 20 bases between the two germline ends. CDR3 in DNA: TGTGCCAGCAGCTTGAAGGATATTCACCCCTCAGACTACACCTTC. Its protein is CASSLKDIHPSDYTF. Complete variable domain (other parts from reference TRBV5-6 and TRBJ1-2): DAGVTQSPTHLIKTRGQQVTLRCSPKSGHDTVSWYQQALGQGPQFIFQYYEEEERQRGNFPDRFSGHQFPNYSSELNVNALLLGDSALYLCASSLKDIHPSDYTFGSGTRLTVV.

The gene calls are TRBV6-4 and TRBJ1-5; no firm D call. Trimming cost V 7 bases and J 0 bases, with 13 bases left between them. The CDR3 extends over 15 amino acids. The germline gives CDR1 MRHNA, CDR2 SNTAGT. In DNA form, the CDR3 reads TGTGCCAGCACACGACTGTCGTATAGCAATCAGCCCCAGCATTTT. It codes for CASTRLSYSNQPQHF.

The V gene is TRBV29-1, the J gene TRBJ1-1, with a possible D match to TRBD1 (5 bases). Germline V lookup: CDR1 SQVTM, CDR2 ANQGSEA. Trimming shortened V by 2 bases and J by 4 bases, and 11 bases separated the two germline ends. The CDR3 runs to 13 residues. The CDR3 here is CSVEQGLGTEAFF. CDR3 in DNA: TGCAGCGTTGAACAGGGTCTCGGCACTGAAGCTTTCTTT. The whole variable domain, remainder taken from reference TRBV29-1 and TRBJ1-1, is SAVISQKPSRDICQRGTSLTIQCQVDSQVTMMFWYRQQPGQSLTLIATANQGSEATYESGFVIDKFPISRPNLTFSTLTVSNMSPEDSSIYLCSVEQGLGTEAFFGQGTRLTVV.

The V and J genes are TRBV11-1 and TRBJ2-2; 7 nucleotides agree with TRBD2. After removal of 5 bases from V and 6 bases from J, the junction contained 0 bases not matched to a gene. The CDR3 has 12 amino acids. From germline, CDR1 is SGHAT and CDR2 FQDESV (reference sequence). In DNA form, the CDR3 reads TGTGCCAGCAGCCGGGAGGCCGGGGAGCTGTTTTTT. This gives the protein CASSREAGELFF.

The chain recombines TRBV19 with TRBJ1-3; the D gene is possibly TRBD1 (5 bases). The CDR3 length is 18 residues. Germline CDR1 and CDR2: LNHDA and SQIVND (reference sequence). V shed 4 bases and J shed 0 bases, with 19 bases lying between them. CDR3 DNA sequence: TGTGCCAGTAGTAGGAAAGAGCCGGGACGGTCCTCTGGAAACACCATATATTTT. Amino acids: CASSRKEPGRSSGNTIYF.

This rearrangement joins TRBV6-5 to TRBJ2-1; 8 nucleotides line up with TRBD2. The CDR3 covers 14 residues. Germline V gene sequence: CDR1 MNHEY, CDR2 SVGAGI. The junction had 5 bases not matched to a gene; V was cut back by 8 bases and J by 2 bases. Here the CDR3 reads CASESSGTYNEQFF. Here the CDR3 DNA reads TGTGCCAGCGAGAGTAGCGGGACCTACAATGAGCAGTTCTTC.

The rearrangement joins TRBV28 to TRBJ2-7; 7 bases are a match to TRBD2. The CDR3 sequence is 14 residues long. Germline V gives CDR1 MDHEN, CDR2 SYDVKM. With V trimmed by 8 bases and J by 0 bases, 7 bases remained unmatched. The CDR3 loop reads CASAMGGSSYEQYF. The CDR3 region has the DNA TGTGCCAGCGCCATGGGCGGGAGCTCCTACGAGCAGTACTTC.

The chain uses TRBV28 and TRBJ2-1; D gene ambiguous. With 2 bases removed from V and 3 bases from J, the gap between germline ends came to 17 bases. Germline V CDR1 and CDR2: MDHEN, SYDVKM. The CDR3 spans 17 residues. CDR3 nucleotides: TGTGCCAGCAGTTTAGGTAATTGGCAGGTCTACTACAATGAGCAGTTCTTC. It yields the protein CASSLGNWQVYYNEQFF.

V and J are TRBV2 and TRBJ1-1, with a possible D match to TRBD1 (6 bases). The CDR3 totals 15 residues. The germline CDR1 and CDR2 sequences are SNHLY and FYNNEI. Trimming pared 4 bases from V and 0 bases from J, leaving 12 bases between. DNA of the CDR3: TGTGCCAGCAGTGTGGAAGGACAGCTGAACACTGAAGCTTTCTTT. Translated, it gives CASSVEGQLNTEAFF. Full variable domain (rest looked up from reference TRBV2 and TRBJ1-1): EPEVTQTPSHQVTQMGQEVILRCVPISNHLYFYWYRQILGQKVEFLVSFYNNEISEKSEIFDDQFSVERPDGSNFTLKIRSTKLEDSAMYFCASSVEGQLNTEAFFGQGTRLTVV.

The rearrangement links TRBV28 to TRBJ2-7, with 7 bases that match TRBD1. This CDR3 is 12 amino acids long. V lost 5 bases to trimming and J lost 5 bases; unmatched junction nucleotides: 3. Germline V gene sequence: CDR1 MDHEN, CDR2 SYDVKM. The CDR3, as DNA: TGTGCCAGCAGTAGACAGGGTCACGAGCAGTACTTC. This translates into CASSRQGHEQYF.

CDR3 nucleotides: TGTGCCAGCAGCTTAGCAGGCGGGCAGGGAGGTGGCTACACCTTC. Its translation: CASSLAGGQGGGYTF. The chain carries TRBV7-3 and TRBJ1-2, with TRBD1 as a possible D gene (5 bases). V was cut by 2 bases and J by 7 bases, with 17 bases left in between. The CDR3 has 15 amino acids. Germline lookup yields CDR1 SGHTA and CDR2 FQGTGA.

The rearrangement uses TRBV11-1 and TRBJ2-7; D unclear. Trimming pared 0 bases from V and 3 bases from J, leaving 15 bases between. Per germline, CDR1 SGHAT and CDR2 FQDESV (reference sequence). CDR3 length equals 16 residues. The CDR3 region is CASSLASGLSSYEQYF. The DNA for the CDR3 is TGTGCCAGCAGCTTAGCGTCCGGGCTGTCCAGCTACGAGCAGTACTTC. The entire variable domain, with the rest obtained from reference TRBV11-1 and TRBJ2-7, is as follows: EAEVAQSPRYKITEKSQAVAFWCDPISGHATLYWYRQILGQGPELLVQFQDESVVDDSQLPKDRFSAERLKGVDSTLKIQPAELGDSAMYLCASSLASGLSSYEQYFGPGTRLTVT.

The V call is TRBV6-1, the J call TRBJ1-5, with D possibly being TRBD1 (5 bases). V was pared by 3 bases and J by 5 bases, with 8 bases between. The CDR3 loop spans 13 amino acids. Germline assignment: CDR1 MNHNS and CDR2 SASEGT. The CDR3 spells CASSEQGDQPQHF. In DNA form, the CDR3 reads TGTGCCAGCAGTGAGCAGGGCGATCAGCCCCAGCATTTT.

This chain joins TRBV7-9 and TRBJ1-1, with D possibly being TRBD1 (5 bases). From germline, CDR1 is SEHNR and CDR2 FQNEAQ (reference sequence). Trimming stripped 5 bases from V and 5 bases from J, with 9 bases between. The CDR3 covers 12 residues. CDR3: CASSPRDTEAFF. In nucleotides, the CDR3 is TGTGCCAGCAGCCCCAGGGATACTGAAGCTTTCTTT. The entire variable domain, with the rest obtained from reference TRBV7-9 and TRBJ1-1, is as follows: DTGVSQNPRHKITKRGQNVTFRCDPISEHNRLYWYRQTLGQGPEFLTYFQNEAQLEKSRLLSDRFSAERPKGSFSTLEIQRTEQGDSAMYLCASSPRDTEAFFGQGTRLTVV.

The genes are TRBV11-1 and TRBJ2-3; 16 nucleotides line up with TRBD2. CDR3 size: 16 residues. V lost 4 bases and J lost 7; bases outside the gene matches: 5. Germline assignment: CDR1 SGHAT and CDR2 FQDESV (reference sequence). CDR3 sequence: CASSWGTSGRANTQYF. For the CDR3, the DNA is TGTGCCAGCAGCTGGGGGACTAGCGGGAGGGCCAATACGCAGTATTTT. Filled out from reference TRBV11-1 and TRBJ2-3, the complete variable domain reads EAEVAQSPRYKITEKSQAVAFWCDPISGHATLYWYRQILGQGPELLVQFQDESVVDDSQLPKDRFSAERLKGVDSTLKIQPAELGDSAMYLCASSWGTSGRANTQYFGPGTRLTVL.

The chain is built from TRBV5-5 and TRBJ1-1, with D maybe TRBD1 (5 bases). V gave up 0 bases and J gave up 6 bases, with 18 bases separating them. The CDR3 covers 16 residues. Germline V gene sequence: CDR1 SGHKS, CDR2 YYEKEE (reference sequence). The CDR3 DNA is TGTGCCAGCAGCTTGGCCATAGAAACAGTAGGGGCTGAAGCTTTCTTT. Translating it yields CASSLAIETVGAEAFF.

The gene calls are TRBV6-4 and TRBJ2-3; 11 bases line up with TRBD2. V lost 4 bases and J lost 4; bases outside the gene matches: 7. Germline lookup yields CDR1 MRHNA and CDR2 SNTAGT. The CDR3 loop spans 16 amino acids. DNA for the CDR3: TGTGCCAGCAGTGGAACTAGCGGGAGCTGGGCAGATACGCAGTATTTT. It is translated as CASSGTSGSWADTQYF.

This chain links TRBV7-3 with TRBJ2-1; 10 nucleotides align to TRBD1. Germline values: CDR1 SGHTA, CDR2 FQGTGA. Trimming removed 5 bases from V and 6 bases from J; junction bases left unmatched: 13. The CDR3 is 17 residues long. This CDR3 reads CASSPKDRGTVGNEQFF. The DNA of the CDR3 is TGTGCCAGCAGCCCCAAGGACAGGGGGACTGTAGGCAATGAGCAGTTCTTC.

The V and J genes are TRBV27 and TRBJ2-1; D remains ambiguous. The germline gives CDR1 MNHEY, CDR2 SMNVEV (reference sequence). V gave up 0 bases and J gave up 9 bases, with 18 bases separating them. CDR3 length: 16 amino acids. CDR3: CASSLSKTQSFSEQFF. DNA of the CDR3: TGTGCCAGCAGTTTATCCAAAACGCAATCGTTCAGTGAGCAGTTCTTC.